This T cell receptor beta chain was observed in a study of shared clonotypes between healthy human individuals (dated by TCRdb to 2018 to 2020). As for the study more broadly: The cohort included three men and two women between 18 and 49 years of age. Libraries were prepared and TCR repertoires were sequenced by different laboratories using diverse techniques, in order to increase sequencing depth and limit assay-specific biases. Per donor, leukapheresis produced somewhere between about 0.9 and 9.5 billion PBMCs. To estimate repertoire size and how much clonotype sharing occurs between individuals, the study deeply sequenced the blood TCR repertoires of five healthy adults. For each donor, three plates each were used for CD4 naive and CD4 memory, two plates were used for CD8 naive, and one plate was used for CD8 memory.

TCR CDR3 regions were amplified from genomic DNA by multiplex PCR using the deep immunoSEQ assay. Extracted genomic DNA from each cell subset was spread evenly across all wells of several immunoSEQ 96-well plates, with each plate serving as a replicate. For sorted subsets, around 0.2 ug of genomic DNA, equivalent to about 30,000 T cell genomes, went into each replicate PCR. Purified libraries were quantified with a Qubit 3.0 fluorometer, sized on a Bioanalyzer 2100, and re-quantified with the KAPA Library Quantification kit. A separate single-read 150-cycle Illumina NextSeq 550 flow cell was used to sequence each immunoSEQ 96-well plate. On the authors' methods: Because only junctional sequences without quality scores were contained in the immunoSEQ output, filtering matching that applied to full-length reads could not be performed. Sequences were annotated with PyIR, a Python wrapper for IgBLAST v1.9, using IMGT germline references to assign V/J genes and CDR3. Reads were removed for weak V/J assignments (E-value above 1e-6), missing CDR3, stop codons, out-of-frame junctions, or ambiguous translated residues. V3J clonotypes were defined as sequences sharing the same inferred V gene, J gene, and CDR3 amino acid sequence. The percentage overlap between two repertoires was calculated by dividing the number of shared unique clonotypes by the size of the smaller repertoire. Three approaches were used to assess repertoire richness: RTK rarefaction, the Chao1 estimator, and Recon v2.1 estimates of unobserved clonotypes. Generation probabilities for all TCRbeta clonotypes obtained by the gDNA method from several donors were computed using OLGA. TCRdb obtained this table from immuneACCESS and retained in-frame rearrangements with V and J assigned. These tables miss some clones; where compared with another copy, unresolved V genes account for less than half of the shortfall, and the remainder is unexplained. The V and J calls and clone size were taken over from that table, and D and trimming were inferred from the DNA. Present in this sample are around 980,000 clones, approximately 78% of which were seen just once. Of the sample, 0.61% falls within the top ten clones.

V lost 0 bases and J lost 5 bases, and the count of bases not matched to a germline gene is 4. The CDR3, cysteine through phenylalanine, is 15 amino acids long. The CDR3 DNA has 45 bases and is translated from base 1. Sequences SGHRS (CDR1) and YFSETQ (CDR2) are obtained from the germline V gene. The donors were healthy, HIV-negative adults who had no recently reported acute infections or vaccinations. Only Caucasian adults living in Nashville, Tennessee, USA were represented among the donors. CD4+ T cells were enriched by magnetic negative selection, after which naive cells were positively selected on CD45RA and the negative fraction was taken as the memory subset. Blood was obtained by leukapheresis, after which PBMCs were separated by Ficoll-Histopaque density gradient centrifugation and cryopreserved in liquid nitrogen vapor phase. Analytical flow cytometry was used to check the purity and quantity of every magnetically sorted T cell population. From each sorted fraction, genomic DNA was isolated and quantified by UV absorbance on a Nanodrop 2000c.

Comments on this clone: Its binding antigen is unknown. Per-base quality was not reported, and no clone a single base away is much larger than it.

Broader findings and caveats from the paper: Estimated clonotype richness was generally larger for naive than for memory subsets. Compared with non-shared clonotypes, clonotypes shared by all four sorted-subset donors had higher generation probabilities. Sampling was restricted to blood, and TCR repertoires in tissue are likely to differ from TCR repertoires in blood. Even with the large sequencing depth, rarefaction of the sorted-subset datasets indicated that sequencing was incomplete. About 5% of naive CD4, 3.5% of naive CD8, 2.3% of memory CD4, and roughly 0.4% of memory CD8 clonotypes were shared across a handful of donors. Pairwise subsampling indicated that sequencing depth was expected to affect the degree of clonotype sharing among donors. The genetic and exposure-history diversity represented was limited by the small number of donors.

This receptor chain uses TRBV5-1 and TRBJ2-3; 9 of the junction bases match TRBD2. Sequencing was performed on memory CD4+ T cells from PBMCs. Interpreted using the paper, the cell subset or site label stands for: CD45RA-negative fraction. The clonotype originates from a man aged 18 to 29 in good health. Some clones in this sample may be carry-over from other donors' samples. The sequenced DNA: TGCGCCAGCAGCTTGGTGGCGGGAGGGGGAGATACGCAGTATTTT. Protein translation: CASSLVAGGGDTQYF.